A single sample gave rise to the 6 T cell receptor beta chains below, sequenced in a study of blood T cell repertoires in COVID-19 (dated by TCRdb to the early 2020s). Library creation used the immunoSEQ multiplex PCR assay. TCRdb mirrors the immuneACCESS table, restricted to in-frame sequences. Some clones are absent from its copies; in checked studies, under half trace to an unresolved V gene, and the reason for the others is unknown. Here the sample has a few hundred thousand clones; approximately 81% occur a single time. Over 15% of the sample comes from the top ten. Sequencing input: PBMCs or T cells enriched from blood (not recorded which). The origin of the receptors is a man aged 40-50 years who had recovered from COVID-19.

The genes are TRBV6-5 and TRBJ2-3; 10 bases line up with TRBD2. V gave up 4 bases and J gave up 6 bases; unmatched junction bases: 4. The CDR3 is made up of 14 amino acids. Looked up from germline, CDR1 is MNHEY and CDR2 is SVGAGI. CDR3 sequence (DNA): TGTGCCAGCAGTTGGAATAGCGGGAGGGATACGCAGTATTTT. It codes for CASSWNSGRDTQYF.

The CDR3: CASSTHRNSPLHF. CDR3 bases: TGTGCCAGCAGCACCCACAGGAATTCACCCCTCCACTTT. The chain recombines TRBV9 with TRBJ1-6, with D possibly being TRBD1 (5 bases). V was shortened by 4 bases and J by 7 bases, with 9 bases between the two germline ends. Germline loops: CDR1 SGDLS, CDR2 YYNGEE. The CDR3 totals 13 residues.

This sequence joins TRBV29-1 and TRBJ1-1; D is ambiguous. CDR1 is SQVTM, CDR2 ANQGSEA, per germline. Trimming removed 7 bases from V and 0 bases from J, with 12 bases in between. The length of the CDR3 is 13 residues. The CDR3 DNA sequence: TGCAGCGCCCGAGGAAGCCTGAACACTGAAGCTTTCTTT. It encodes CSARGSLNTEAFF.

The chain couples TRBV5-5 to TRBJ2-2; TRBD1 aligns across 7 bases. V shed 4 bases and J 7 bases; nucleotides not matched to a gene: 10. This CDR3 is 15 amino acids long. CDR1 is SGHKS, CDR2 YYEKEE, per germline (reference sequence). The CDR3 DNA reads TGTGCCAGCAGCCGCCCGACAGGGTCCGGCGGGGAGCTGTTTTTT. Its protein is CASSRPTGSGGELFF.

The CDR3 DNA sequence: TGTGCCAGTAGTATTCCGACAGGGGGCGAGAGCACTGAAGCTTTCTTT. It translates to CASSIPTGGESTEAFF. The chain combines TRBV19 with TRBJ1-1; 10 nucleotides line up with TRBD1. Germline CDR1 and CDR2: LNHDA and SQIVND (reference sequence). This CDR3 comprises 16 residues. J gave up 4 bases and V 3 bases, and 8 bases lay outside the gene matches.

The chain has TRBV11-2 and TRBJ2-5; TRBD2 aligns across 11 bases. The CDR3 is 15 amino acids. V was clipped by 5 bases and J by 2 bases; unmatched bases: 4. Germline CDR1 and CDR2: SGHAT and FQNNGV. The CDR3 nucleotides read TGTGCCAGCAGCAGAGGGACTAGCGGTCAAGAGACCCAGTACTTC. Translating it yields CASSRGTSGQETQYF.